The 28 T cell receptor beta chains presented below share a single source sample, sequenced in a study of cytomegalovirus exposure and HLA in healthy donors. Amplification used 60 Vbeta primers and 13 Jbeta primers. Libraries were prepared by immunoSEQ multiplex PCR; TCRdb keeps only in-frame clonotypes and omits some of them. The sample includes over 150,000 clones, roughly four fifths of them seen just once. Material: PBMCs. Receptors originate from a man between 45 and 60 years old in good health and CMV-seropositive.

The V gene is TRBV28, the J gene TRBJ1-5; the match to TRBD1 covers 8 bases. CDR3 length: 14 amino acids. Germline lookup yields CDR1 MDHEN and CDR2 SYDVKM. V lost 6 bases to trimming and J lost 5 bases; unmatched junction nucleotides: 6. The CDR3 DNA reads TGTGCCAGCAGGGATGGACAGGGCGATCAGCCCCAGCATTTT. Its protein is CASRDGQGDQPQHF.

The V call is TRBV7-2, the J call TRBJ1-2, with a weak D call TRBD1 (5 bases). Germline V CDR1 and CDR2: SGHTA, FQGNSA. The CDR3 covers 17 residues. V was pared by 1 base and J by 0 bases, with 15 bases between. Here the CDR3 reads CASSLGGRTRANYGYTF. The DNA of the CDR3 is TGTGCCAGCAGCTTAGGGGGCCGGACTAGAGCTAACTATGGCTACACCTTC.

This chain connects TRBV7-6 to TRBJ2-2, with 10 bases identical to TRBD2. V lost 0 bases to trimming and J lost 6 bases; unmatched junction nucleotides: 10. Germline V gene sequence: CDR1 SGHVS, CDR2 FNYEAQ. This CDR3 contains 18 residues. CDR3 nucleotides: TGTGCCAGCAGCTTAGCGTCGTGGAGCGGGGGGGCCCCCGGGGAGCTGTTTTTT. Translated: CASSLASWSGGAPGELFF.

The rearrangement joins TRBV27 to TRBJ2-5; possible D gene TRBD1, 6 bases. V was clipped by 3 bases and J by 0 bases, with 8 bases between them. Germline CDR1 reads MNHEY; CDR2 reads SMNVEV (reference sequence). This CDR3 has 14 amino acids. This CDR3 reads CASSFRDNQETQYF. CDR3 DNA: TGTGCCAGCAGTTTCCGGGACAACCAAGAGACCCAGTACTTC.

The chain joins TRBV5-6 to TRBJ1-5; 9 bases map to TRBD1. Germline V gene lookup returns CDR1 SGHDT and CDR2 YYEEEE. V shed 3 bases, J shed 6 bases, and the junction held 7 bases outside the gene matches. The CDR3 loop spans 15 amino acids. CDR3 protein: CASSWGTGSSQPQHF. The CDR3 region has the DNA TGTGCCAGCAGCTGGGGGACAGGGTCCAGTCAGCCCCAGCATTTT.

This clone was seen just once. The rearrangement links TRBV11-3 to TRBJ2-3; D not resolved. The CDR3 totals 13 residues. The germline V and J ends were trimmed by 5 bases and 6 bases, with 12 bases remaining between them. Germline CDR1 is SGHNT and CDR2 is YENEEA. This CDR3 reads CASSPVQADTQYF. In nucleotides, the CDR3 is TGTGCCAGCAGCCCAGTCCAGGCGGATACGCAGTATTTT.

The chain has TRBV28 and TRBJ1-6; D possibly corresponds to TRBD1 (5 bases). V lost 6 bases to trimming and J lost 8 bases, with 14 bases between them. CDR1 and CDR2 from the germline V gene are MDHEN and SYDVKM. The CDR3 runs to 14 residues. The CDR3 nucleotides read TGTGCCAGCAGCTCCGGGGGTGGGGATTCACCCCTCCACTTT. Translating gives CASSSGGGDSPLHF.

The rearrangement joins TRBV5-8 to TRBJ1-2, with TRBD1 matching over 7 bases. Germline lookup yields CDR1 SGHTS and CDR2 YDEGEE. V lost 4 bases and J lost 2; bases outside the gene matches: 11. The CDR3 has 16 amino acids. This chain's CDR3 is CASSPNLSRGNYGYTF. CDR3 DNA: TGTGCCAGCAGCCCCAACCTGTCCAGGGGGAACTATGGCTACACCTTC.

V and J are TRBV5-4 and TRBJ1-2; D is unclear. V lost 1 base and J 6 bases, leaving 13 bases between the germline ends. Germline V CDR1 and CDR2: SGHNT, YYREEE (reference sequence). This CDR3 region has 14 residues. CDR3 loop: CASSLSSQYNGYTF. Here the CDR3 DNA reads TGTGCCAGCAGCTTGAGCTCTCAATATAATGGCTACACCTTC.

The V and J genes are TRBV7-9 and TRBJ2-1, with 13 bases identical to TRBD2. Germline V gene lookup returns CDR1 SEHNR and CDR2 FQNEAQ (reference sequence). The CDR3 contains 15 residues. The V and J ends lost 5 bases and 5 bases, in that order; junction bases with no gene match: 3. CDR3 amino acids: CASSTGTSGDNEQFF. CDR3 nucleotides: TGTGCCAGCAGCACGGGGACTAGCGGGGACAATGAGCAGTTCTTC.

This chain links TRBV29-1 with TRBJ2-5; no definite D call. V shed 4 bases and J shed 2 bases, with 14 bases lying between them. The CDR3 totals 14 residues. Germline values: CDR1 SQVTM, CDR2 ANQGSEA. The CDR3 here is CSVVTQEQQETQYF. The CDR3 nucleotides read TGCAGCGTTGTCACCCAGGAACAACAAGAGACCCAGTACTTC.

The CDR3 spells CASSLVLLAGGHGSYNEQFF. Here the CDR3 DNA reads TGTGCCAGCAGCTTAGTTCTCCTAGCGGGGGGGCATGGGTCCTACAATGAGCAGTTCTTC. The chain recombines TRBV7-6 with TRBJ2-1, with 12 bases lining up with TRBD2. V gave up 1 base and J gave up 1 base; unmatched junction bases: 11. This CDR3 is built from 20 residues. The germline V gene encodes CDR1 SGHVS and CDR2 FNYEAQ.

V usage is TRBV4-1 and J usage is TRBJ2-1; TRBD2 agrees at 10 bases. V lost 3 bases and J lost 0; bases outside the gene matches: 5. This CDR3 comprises 17 residues. Germline V lookup: CDR1 MGHRA, CDR2 YSYEKL. DNA of the CDR3: TGCGCCAGCAGCCAGGGTAGCGGGGGGCCCTCCTACAATGAGCAGTTCTTC. As protein: CASSQGSGGPSYNEQFF.

As for this clone: An end of the junction does not agree with germline; a read error may underlie this. The chain joins TRBV10-3 to TRBJ2-5; TRBD2 agrees at 8 bases. The CDR3 loop spans 13 amino acids. Germline V CDR1 and CDR2: ENHRY, SYGVKD. CDR3 DNA sequence: TGTGCCATCAGTCAGTCGGGGGGGGAGACCCAGTACTTC. Its translation: CAISQSGGETQYF.

This clone was seen a single time. The chain employs TRBV29-1 and TRBJ2-2, with 8 nucleotides matching TRBD2. The trim removed 4 bases at V and 1 base at J, leaving 8 bases unmatched. The CDR3 contains 16 residues. Germline V CDR1 and CDR2: SQVTM, ANQGSEA. The CDR3: CSVVPPGLENTGELFF. CDR3 coding DNA: TGCAGCGTTGTTCCCCCGGGACTAGAGAACACCGGGGAGCTGTTTTTT.

V is TRBV25-1 and J is TRBJ2-3; 7 bases line up with TRBD1. Germline V lookup: CDR1 MGHDK, CDR2 SYGVNS. V dropped 5 bases and J dropped 4; count of bases not matched to a gene: 6. The CDR3 length is 14 residues. This CDR3 is CASSWAGGSDTQYF. The CDR3 region has the DNA TGTGCCAGCAGTTGGGCAGGGGGATCAGATACGCAGTATTTT.

The chain carries TRBV6-5 and TRBJ1-5; D gene ambiguous. V lost 5 bases, J lost 7 bases, and 15 bases lay in between. There are 14 residues in the CDR3. Per the germline V gene, CDR1 is MNHEY and CDR2 is SVGAGI. The CDR3 DNA is TGTGCCAGCAGTGCACGAGGAGGGAGGCAGCCCCAGCATTTT. Translation: CASSARGGRQPQHF.

This chain links TRBV15 with TRBJ2-5, with D perhaps TRBD1 (6 bases). V shed 3 bases and J shed 7 bases, with 15 bases lying between them. This CDR3 comprises 14 residues. Germline V gives CDR1 LNHNV, CDR2 YYDKDF (reference sequence). As DNA, the CDR3 is TGTGCCACCAGCAGTTCCAGGGGATTCGGGACCCAGTACTTC. It translates to CATSSSRGFGTQYF.

The chain joins TRBV7-9 to TRBJ2-5; D not certain. V dropped 5 bases and J dropped 3 bases, with 10 bases sitting between them. CDR3 length equals 13 residues. Germline assignment: CDR1 SEHNR and CDR2 FQNEAQ (reference sequence). This CDR3 reads CASSPVAKETQYF. Written as DNA, the CDR3 is TGTGCCAGCAGCCCCGTAGCAAAAGAGACCCAGTACTTC.

A note on this clone: The sample contains more than one DNA sequence encoding this CDR3. V and J are TRBV7-2 and TRBJ2-7; D is ambiguous. Per the germline V gene, CDR1 is SGHTA and CDR2 is FQGNSA. The CDR3 is made up of 14 amino acids. V lost 3 bases and J 4 bases, leaving 13 bases between the germline ends. CDR3 amino acids: CASSFNAELYEQYF. The DNA of the CDR3 is TGTGCCAGCAGCTTTAACGCGGAACTTTACGAGCAGTACTTC.

The chain is built from TRBV30 and TRBJ1-2; 7 nucleotides line up with TRBD1. CDR1 and CDR2 from the germline V gene are GTSNPN and SVGIG (reference sequence). CDR3 length: 14 amino acids. J lost 4 bases, V lost 2 bases, and 7 bases had no gene match. The CDR3 nucleotides are TGTGCCTGGAGTCGAGGGACAGCAACCTATGGCTACACCTTC. It translates to CAWSRGTATYGYTF.

The J gene is TRBJ2-6, the V gene TRBV5-6, with a tentative D call TRBD1 (5 bases). Germline V gene data show CDR1 as SGHDT and CDR2 as YYEEEE. There are 16 residues in the CDR3. The V end was cut by 4 bases, the J end by 1 base, with 12 bases between. The CDR3 DNA reads as TGTGCCAGCAGCCCAATTCCAGGGTCTGGGGCCAACGTCCTGACTTTC. Translating gives CASSPIPGSGANVLTF.

The chain combines TRBV6-6 with TRBJ1-5; D remains ambiguous. Per germline, CDR1 MNHNY and CDR2 SVGAGI (reference sequence). Trimming removed 4 bases from V and 6 bases from J, with 10 bases in between. The CDR3 runs 13 residues. The CDR3 DNA sequence: TGTGCCAGCAGTTCCGGTGTAAGTCAGCCCCAGCATTTT. It specifies CASSSGVSQPQHF.

V is TRBV9 and J is TRBJ1-4, with a weak D call TRBD1 (6 bases). V was clipped by 0 bases and J by 5 bases, with 14 bases between them. Germline values: CDR1 SGDLS, CDR2 YYNGEE. This CDR3 has 16 amino acids. This CDR3 reads CASSVGDTDVNEKLFF. CDR3 DNA: TGTGCCAGCAGCGTAGGGGACACAGACGTGAATGAAAAACTGTTTTTT.

This chain uses TRBV10-3 with TRBJ1-1; the match to TRBD1 covers 8 bases. The J segment lost 4 bases and the V segment lost 10 bases, leaving 8 bases of the junction unmatched. This CDR3 has 13 residues. Germline V gives CDR1 ENHRY, CDR2 SYGVKD. The CDR3 nucleotides are TGTGCCACACAGGACAGGGTGGGCACTGAAGCTTTCTTT. Amino acids: CATQDRVGTEAFF.

The V and J genes are TRBV6-6 and TRBJ1-1, with a tentative D call TRBD1 (6 bases). CDR1 is MNHNY, CDR2 SVGAGI, per germline (reference sequence). The CDR3 is 13 residues long. V lost 5 bases and J lost 8, with 15 bases in between. The CDR3 DNA is TGTGCCAGCAGTCCAGGGGTTCCGGGGGAAGCTTTCTTT. Encoded protein: CASSPGVPGEAFF.

This clone was recorded only once. This chain uses TRBV28 with TRBJ1-2; TRBD1 is a possible D gene (5 bases). V lost 8 bases, J lost 5 bases, and 15 bases lay in between. There are 13 residues in the CDR3. CDR1 MDHEN and CDR2 SYDVKM come from the germline V gene. The CDR3 bases are TGTGCCAGCCGGGGAGACAGCGGGTATGGCTACACCTTC. Protein: CASRGDSGYGYTF.

This chain uses TRBV9 with TRBJ1-5, with D possibly being TRBD1 (5 bases). CDR1 is SGDLS, CDR2 YYNGEE, per germline. V lost 0 bases and J 6 bases, leaving 10 bases between the germline ends. This CDR3 has 14 residues. The CDR3 nucleotides read TGTGCCAGCAGCGTAGAGGGGTGGGGTCAGCCCCAGCATTTT. Its translation is CASSVEGWGQPQHF.